This TCR beta chain was found in a study of cytomegalovirus exposure and HLA in healthy donors. The CDR3 extends over 17 amino acids. Germline CDR1 KGHSH, CDR2 LQKENI. V was clipped by 6 bases and J by 7 bases; unmatched bases: 15. PCR used 60 Vbeta primers and 13 Jbeta primers. Sequenced by immunoSEQ multiplex PCR; TCRdb stores in-frame clones only, minus some. The repertoire includes some 130,000 clones, approximately 80% of them detected once, and over 2.5% sits in the top ten. This sequence was found in a male donor in good health and CMV-seronegative. Sequences were obtained from PBMCs. This sequence joins TRBV18 and TRBJ2-1, with TRBD1 identical over 10 bases. The CDR3 protein is CASSPDPGQGSHNEQFF. CDR3 DNA sequence: TGTGCCAGCTCTCCAGATCCGGGACAGGGGTCACATAATGAGCAGTTCTTC.